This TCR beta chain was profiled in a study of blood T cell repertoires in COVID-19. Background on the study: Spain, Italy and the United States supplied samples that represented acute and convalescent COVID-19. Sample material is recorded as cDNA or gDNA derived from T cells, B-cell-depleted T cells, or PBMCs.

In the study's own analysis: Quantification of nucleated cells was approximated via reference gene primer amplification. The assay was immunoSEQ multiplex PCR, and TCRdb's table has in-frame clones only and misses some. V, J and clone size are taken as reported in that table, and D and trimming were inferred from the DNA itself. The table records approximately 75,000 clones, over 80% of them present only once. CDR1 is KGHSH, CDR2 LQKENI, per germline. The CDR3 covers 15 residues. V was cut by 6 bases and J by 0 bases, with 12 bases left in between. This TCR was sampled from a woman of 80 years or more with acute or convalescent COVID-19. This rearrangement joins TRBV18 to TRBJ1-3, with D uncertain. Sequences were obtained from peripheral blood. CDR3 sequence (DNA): TGTGCCAGCTCCTTCACCGAGGGCTCTGGAAACACCATATATTTT. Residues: CASSFTEGSGNTIYF.